The clone carrying this T cell receptor (beta chain) was counted at least ten times. The antigen is not known. The source of the sample is a study of neurological immune-mediated disorders. Germline V gene lookup returns CDR1 SGHVS and CDR2 FQNEAQ. The germline V and J ends were trimmed by 3 bases and 0 bases, with 3 bases remaining between them. The CDR3 totals 14 residues. General study points: Multiple sclerosis was found to have the least TCR clonal expansion, below healthy controls, and HTLV-1-associated myelopathy the most. On phylogenetic grouping, the repertoires of 18 of 34 multiple sclerosis patients fell within one related-CDR3 cluster, constituting a possible signature. None of the CDR3 amino acid sequences found in expanded clones was shared across subjects. This suggests that the TCR-beta repertoires were private in all groups.

Synthesis of cDNA used 5'RACE (with 10-nucleotide random UMIs). TCRdb processed the 5' RACE reads anew with MiXCR; each CDR3 protein has one entry. The data show approximately 60,000 distinct CDR3 sequences, 3.5% to 5% seen once. The TCR comes from a man aged 45-65 years with multiple sclerosis. The chain is built from TRBV7-8 and TRBJ2-6; D is unresolved. Sequenced material: PBMCs. CDR3 sequence (DNA): TGTGCCAGCAGCTTCTTCTCTGGGGCCAACGTCCTGACTTTC. Encoded protein: CASSFFSGANVLTF.